A selection of T cell receptor beta chains follows, all from one sample in a study of immune cell composition in non-small cell lung cancer. Data came from immunoSEQ multiplex PCR; TCRdb stores just in-frame clones and leaves some out. The sample yields around 6,000 clones, roughly 73% seen once. The specimen sequenced was lung tumor tissue. The receptors here all came from a human donor with non-small cell lung cancer. Both conserved end residues are trimmed from each CDR3.

v_call: TRBV7-9; j_call: TRBJ2-5; cdr3_aa: ASSKLAGGQETQY
v_call: TRBV2; j_call: TRBJ2-5; cdr3_aa: ASRQGAYKETQY
v_call: TRBV27; j_call: TRBJ1-6; cdr3_aa: ASSFRQGLSPLH
v_call: TRBV6-6; j_call: TRBJ1-1; cdr3_aa: ASSYAQRYTEAF
v_call: TRBV14; j_call: TRBJ2-6; cdr3_aa: ASSQAHGGSGANVLT
v_call: TRBV4-2; j_call: TRBJ1-3; cdr3_aa: ASSQENFGNTIY
v_call: TRBV7-2; j_call: TRBJ2-5; cdr3_aa: ASSFGGQGQQETQY
v_call: TRBV28; j_call: TRBJ1-1; cdr3_aa: ASSLRGRWTEAF
v_call: TRBV9; j_call: TRBJ1-2; cdr3_aa: ASSVATPGDYGYT
v_call: TRBV7-9; j_call: TRBJ2-3; cdr3_aa: ASSLAGAGMDTQY
v_call: TRBV7-9; j_call: TRBJ2-7; cdr3_aa: ASSSFTGASPYEQY
v_call: TRBV27; j_call: TRBJ1-4; cdr3_aa: ASSPLFAGGVANEKLF
v_call: TRBV5-4; j_call: TRBJ2-3; cdr3_aa: ASSWDRWTDTQY
v_call: TRBV15; j_call: TRBJ2-1; cdr3_aa: ATSREGGGVYNEQF
v_call: TRBV6-5; j_call: TRBJ2-7; cdr3_aa: ASSARRTADYEQY
v_call: TRBV7-8; j_call: TRBJ2-3; cdr3_aa: ASSPKDRGGTDTQY
v_call: TRBV2; j_call: TRBJ2-3; cdr3_aa: ASEAGTGSTDTQY
v_call: TRBV27; j_call: TRBJ2-1; cdr3_aa: ASSNLVRGANEQF
v_call: TRBV19; j_call: TRBJ1-1; cdr3_aa: ASSIQGRGTEAF